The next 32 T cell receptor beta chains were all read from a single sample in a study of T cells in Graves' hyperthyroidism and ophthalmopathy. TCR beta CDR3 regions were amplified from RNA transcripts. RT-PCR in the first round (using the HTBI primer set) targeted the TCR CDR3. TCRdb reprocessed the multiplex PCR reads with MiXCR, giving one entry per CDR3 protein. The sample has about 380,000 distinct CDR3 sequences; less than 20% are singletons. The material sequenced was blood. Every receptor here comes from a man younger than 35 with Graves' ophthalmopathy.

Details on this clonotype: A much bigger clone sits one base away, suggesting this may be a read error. CDR3 region: CASSPGDGTNQPQHF. Here the CDR3 DNA reads TGTGCCAGCTCACCAGGGGACGGGACCAATCAGCCCCAGCATTTT. The chain carries TRBV18 and TRBJ1-5, with D tentatively TRBD1 (5 bases). From germline, CDR1 is KGHSH and CDR2 LQKENI. The CDR3 runs 15 residues. The V gene lost 2 bases and the J gene lost 3 bases, with 11 bases spanning the gap.

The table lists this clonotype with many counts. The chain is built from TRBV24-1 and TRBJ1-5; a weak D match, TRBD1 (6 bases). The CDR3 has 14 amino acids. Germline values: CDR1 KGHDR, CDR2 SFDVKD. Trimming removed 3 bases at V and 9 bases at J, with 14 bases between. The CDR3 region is CATSDTGRARPQHF. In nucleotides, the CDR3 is TGTGCCACCAGTGATACAGGGAGAGCGCGGCCCCAGCATTTT.

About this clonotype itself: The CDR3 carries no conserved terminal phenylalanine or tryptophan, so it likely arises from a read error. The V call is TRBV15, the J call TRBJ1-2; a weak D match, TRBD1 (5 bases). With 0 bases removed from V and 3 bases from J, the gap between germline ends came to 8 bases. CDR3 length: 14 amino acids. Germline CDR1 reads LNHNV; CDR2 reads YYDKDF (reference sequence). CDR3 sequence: CATSRDSGYYGYTL. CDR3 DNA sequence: TGTGCCACCAGCAGAGATTCAGGGTACTATGGCTACACCCTC.

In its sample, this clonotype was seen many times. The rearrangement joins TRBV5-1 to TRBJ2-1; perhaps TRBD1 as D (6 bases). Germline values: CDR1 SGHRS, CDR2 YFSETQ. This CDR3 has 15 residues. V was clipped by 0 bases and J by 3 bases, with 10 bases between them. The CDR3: CASSLEGDIYNEQFF. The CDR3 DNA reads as TGCGCCAGCAGCTTGGAAGGGGACATCTACAATGAGCAGTTCTTC.

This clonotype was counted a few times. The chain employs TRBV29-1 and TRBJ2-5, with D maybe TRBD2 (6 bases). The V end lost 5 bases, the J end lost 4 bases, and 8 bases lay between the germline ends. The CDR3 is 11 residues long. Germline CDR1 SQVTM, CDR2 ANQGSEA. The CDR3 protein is CSVSEGETQYF. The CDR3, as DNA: TGCAGCGTTTCGGAGGGAGAGACCCAGTACTTC.

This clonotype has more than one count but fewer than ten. Written as DNA, the CDR3 is TGTGCCAGCAGCTTTGCTGTTAGCAATCAGCCCCAGCATTTT. This gives the protein CASSFAVSNQPQHF. The rearrangement links TRBV5-6 to TRBJ1-5; D gene uncertain. The V gene lost 2 bases and the J gene lost 0 bases, with 6 bases spanning the gap. Per the germline V gene, CDR1 is SGHDT and CDR2 is YYEEEE. The CDR3 has 14 residues.

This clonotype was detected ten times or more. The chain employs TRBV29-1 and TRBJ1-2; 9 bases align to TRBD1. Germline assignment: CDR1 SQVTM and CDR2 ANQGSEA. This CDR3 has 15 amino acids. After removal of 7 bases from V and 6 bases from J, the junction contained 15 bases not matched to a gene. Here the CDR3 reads CSALGAGTGSNGYTF. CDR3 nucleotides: TGCAGCGCTCTAGGTGCCGGGACAGGGTCAAATGGCTACACCTTC.

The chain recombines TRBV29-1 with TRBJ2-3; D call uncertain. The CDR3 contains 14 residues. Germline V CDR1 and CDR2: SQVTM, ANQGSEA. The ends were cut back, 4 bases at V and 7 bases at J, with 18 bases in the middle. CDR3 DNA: TGCAGCGTTGTCTCGGACCTCGAAGCAAATACGCAGTATTTT. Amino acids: CSVVSDLEANTQYF.

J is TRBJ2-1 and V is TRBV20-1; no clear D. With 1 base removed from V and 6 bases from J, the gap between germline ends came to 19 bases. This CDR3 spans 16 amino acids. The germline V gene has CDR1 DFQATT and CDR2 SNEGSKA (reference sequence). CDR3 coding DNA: TGCAGTGCTAGAGCCCGCACGTCCGGCCGCGGCAATGAGCAGTTCTTC. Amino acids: CSARARTSGRGNEQFF.

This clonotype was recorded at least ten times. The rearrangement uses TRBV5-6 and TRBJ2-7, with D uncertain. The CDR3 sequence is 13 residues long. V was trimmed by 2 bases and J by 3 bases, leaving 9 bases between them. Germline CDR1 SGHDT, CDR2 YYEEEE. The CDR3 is CASSLSSHYEQYF. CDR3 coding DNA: TGTGCCAGCAGCTTATCGTCCCACTACGAGCAGTACTTC.

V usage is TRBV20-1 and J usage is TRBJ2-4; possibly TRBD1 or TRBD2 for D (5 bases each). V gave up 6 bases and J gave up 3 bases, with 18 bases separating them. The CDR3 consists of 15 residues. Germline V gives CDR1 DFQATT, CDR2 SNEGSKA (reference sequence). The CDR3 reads CSASSGPQGKNIQYF. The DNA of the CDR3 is TGCAGTGCCTCGAGCGGTCCCCAGGGCAAAAACATTCAGTACTTC.

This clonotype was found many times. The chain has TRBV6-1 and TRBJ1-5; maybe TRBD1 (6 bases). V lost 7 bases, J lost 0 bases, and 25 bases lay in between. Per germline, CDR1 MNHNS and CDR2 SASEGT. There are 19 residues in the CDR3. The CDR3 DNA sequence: TGTGCCAGCACCTGGACAGTAAGACGAGGGGTATATAGCAATCAGCCCCAGCATTTT. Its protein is CASTWTVRRGVYSNQPQHF.

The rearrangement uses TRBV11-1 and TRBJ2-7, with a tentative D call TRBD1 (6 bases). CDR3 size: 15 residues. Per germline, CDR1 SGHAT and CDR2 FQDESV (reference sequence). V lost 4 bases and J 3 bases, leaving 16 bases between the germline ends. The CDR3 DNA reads TGTGCCAGCAGCTCAAGGCTGGGACACAGCTACGAGCAGTACTTC. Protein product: CASSSRLGHSYEQYF.

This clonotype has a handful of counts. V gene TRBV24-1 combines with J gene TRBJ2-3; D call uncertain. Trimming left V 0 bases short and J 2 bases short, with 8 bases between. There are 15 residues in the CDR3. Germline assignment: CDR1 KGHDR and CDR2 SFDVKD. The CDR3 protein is CATSDLYLNTDTQYF. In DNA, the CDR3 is TGTGCCACCAGTGATTTGTACTTAAACACAGATACGCAGTATTTT.

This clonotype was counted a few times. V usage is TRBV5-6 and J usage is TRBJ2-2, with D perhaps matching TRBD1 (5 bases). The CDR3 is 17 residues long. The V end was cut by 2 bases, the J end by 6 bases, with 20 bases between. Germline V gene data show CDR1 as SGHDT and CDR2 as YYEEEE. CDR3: CASSLRQYLDTPGELFF. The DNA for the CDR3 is TGTGCCAGCAGCTTACGACAGTATCTGGACACGCCCGGGGAGCTGTTTTTT.

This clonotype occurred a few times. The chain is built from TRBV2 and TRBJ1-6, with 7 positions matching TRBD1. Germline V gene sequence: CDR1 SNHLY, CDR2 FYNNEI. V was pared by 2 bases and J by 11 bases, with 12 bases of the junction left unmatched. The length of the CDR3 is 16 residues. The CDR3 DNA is TGTGCCAGCAGTGAACGTCCCGGGACAGCCGGCACACCCCTCCACTTT. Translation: CASSERPGTAGTPLHF.

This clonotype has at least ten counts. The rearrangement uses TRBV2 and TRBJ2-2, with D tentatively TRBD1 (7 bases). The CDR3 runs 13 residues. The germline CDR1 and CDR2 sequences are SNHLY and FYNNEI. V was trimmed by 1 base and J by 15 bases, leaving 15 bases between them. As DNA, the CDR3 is TGTGCCAGCAGTGAAGGAGGCAGGGGGGTTGTGTTTTTT. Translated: CASSEGGRGVVFF.

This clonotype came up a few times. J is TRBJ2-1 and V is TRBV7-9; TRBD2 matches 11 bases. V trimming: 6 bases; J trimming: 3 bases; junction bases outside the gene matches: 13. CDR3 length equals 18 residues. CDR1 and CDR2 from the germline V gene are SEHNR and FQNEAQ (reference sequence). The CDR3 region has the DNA TGTGCCAGCAGTCGGGACTCTAGCGGGGGGCCGCGCTACAATGAGCAGTTCTTC. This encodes CASSRDSSGGPRYNEQFF.

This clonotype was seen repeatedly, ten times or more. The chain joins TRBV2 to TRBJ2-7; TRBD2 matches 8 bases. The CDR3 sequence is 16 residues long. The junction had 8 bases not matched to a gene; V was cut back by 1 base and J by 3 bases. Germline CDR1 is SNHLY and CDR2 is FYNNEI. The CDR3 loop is CASSEGGGPVDYEQYF. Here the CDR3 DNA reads TGTGCCAGCAGTGAAGGCGGGGGGCCCGTAGACTACGAGCAGTACTTC.

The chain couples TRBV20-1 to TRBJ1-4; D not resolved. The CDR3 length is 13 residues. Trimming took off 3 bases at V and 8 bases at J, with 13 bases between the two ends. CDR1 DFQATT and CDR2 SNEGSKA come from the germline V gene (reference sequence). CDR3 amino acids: CSASVSIREKLFF. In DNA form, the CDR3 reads TGCAGTGCTAGCGTGAGCATTCGGGAAAAACTGTTTTTT.

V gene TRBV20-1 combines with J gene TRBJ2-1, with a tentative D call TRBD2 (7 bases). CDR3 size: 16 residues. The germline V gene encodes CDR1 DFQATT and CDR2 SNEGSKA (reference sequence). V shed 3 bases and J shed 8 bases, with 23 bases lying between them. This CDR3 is CSASRLGRGGFDEQFF. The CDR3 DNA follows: TGCAGTGCTAGTCGCCTGGGGAGGGGGGGCTTTGATGAGCAGTTCTTC.

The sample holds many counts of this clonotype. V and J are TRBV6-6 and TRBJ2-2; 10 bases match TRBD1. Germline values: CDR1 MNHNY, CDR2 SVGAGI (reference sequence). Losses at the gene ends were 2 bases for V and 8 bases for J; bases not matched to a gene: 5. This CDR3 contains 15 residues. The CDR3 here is CASSYLGTGAGELFF. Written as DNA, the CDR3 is TGTGCCAGCAGTTACCTCGGGACAGGGGCAGGGGAGCTGTTTTTT.

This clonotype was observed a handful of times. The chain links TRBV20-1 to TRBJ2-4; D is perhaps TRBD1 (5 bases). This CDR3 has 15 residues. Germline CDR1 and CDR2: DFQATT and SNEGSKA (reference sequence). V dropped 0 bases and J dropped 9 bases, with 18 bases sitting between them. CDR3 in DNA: TGCAGTGCTAGAGATCACTCCGGACAAACCTTCATTCAGTACTTC. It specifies CSARDHSGQTFIQYF.

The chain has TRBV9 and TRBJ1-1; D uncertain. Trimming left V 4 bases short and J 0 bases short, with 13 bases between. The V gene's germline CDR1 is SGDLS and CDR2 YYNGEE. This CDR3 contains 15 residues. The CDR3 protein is CASSPPTRVNTEAFF. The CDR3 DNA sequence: TGTGCCAGCAGCCCCCCGACAAGGGTGAACACTGAAGCTTTCTTT.

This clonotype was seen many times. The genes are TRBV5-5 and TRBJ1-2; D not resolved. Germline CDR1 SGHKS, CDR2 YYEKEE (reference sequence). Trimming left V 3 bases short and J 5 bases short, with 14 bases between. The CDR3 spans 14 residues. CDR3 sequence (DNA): TGTGCCAGCAGCTCAACGACCCAAGGGTATGGCTACACCTTC. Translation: CASSSTTQGYGYTF.

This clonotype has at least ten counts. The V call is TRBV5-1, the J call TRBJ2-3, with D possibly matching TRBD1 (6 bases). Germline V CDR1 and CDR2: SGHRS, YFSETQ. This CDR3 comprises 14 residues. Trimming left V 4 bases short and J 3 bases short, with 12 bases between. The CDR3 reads CASSPGQPTDTQYF. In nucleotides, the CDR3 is TGCGCCAGCAGCCCTGGACAGCCTACAGATACGCAGTATTTT.

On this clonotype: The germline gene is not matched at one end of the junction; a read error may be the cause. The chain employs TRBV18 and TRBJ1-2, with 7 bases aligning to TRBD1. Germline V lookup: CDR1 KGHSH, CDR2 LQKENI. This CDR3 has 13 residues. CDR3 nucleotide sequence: TGTGCCTGCTCACCACCAGGGGGAGATGGCTACACCTTC. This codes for CACSPPGGDGYTF. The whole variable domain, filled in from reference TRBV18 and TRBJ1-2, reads NAGVMQNPRHLVRRRGQEARLRCSPMKGHSHVYWYRQLPEEGLKFMVYLQKENIIDESGMPKERFSAEFPKEGPSILRIQQVVRGDSAAYFCACSPPGGDGYTFGSGTRLTVV.

Here the CDR3 DNA reads TGTGCCAGCAGTTATGACAGCAAAAGCACTGAAGCTTTCTTT. Protein product: CASSYDSKSTEAFF. The chain recombines TRBV6-2 or TRBV6-3 with TRBJ1-1; tentatively, D is TRBD1 (5 bases). The germline V gene has CDR1 MNHEY and CDR2 SVGEGT. Trimming left V 3 bases short and J 4 bases short, with 12 bases between. This CDR3 spans 14 amino acids.

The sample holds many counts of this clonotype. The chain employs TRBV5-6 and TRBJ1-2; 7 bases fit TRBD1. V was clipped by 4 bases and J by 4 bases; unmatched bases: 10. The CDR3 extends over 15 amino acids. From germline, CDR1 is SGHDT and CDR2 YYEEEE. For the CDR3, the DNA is TGTGCCAGCAGCGGGTCGGACAGGTTTTCCTATGGCTACACCTTC. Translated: CASSGSDRFSYGYTF.

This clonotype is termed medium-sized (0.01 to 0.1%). For the CDR3, the DNA is TGTGCCAGCAGCCTTACCGGGACAGGTGGTGGCTACACCTTC. Translating gives CASSLTGTGGGYTF. The chain recombines TRBV7-8 with TRBJ1-2, with 8 bases aligning to TRBD1. This CDR3 comprises 14 residues. V gave up 5 bases and J gave up 7 bases; unmatched junction bases: 9. Germline CDR1 reads SGHVS; CDR2 reads FQNEAQ. Full variable domain (missing parts from reference TRBV7-8 and TRBJ1-2): GAGVSQSPRYKVAKRGQDVALRCDPISGHVSLFWYQQALGQGPEFLTYFQNEAQLDKSGLPSDRFFAERPEGSVSTLKIQRTQQEDSAVYLCASSLTGTGGGYTFGSGTRLTVV.

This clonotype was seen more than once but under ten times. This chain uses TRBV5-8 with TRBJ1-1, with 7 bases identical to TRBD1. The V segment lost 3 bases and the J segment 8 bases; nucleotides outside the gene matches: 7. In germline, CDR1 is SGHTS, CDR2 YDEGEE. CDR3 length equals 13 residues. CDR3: CASSSLSDREAFF. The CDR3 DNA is TGTGCCAGCAGCTCACTTTCGGACAGGGAAGCTTTCTTT.

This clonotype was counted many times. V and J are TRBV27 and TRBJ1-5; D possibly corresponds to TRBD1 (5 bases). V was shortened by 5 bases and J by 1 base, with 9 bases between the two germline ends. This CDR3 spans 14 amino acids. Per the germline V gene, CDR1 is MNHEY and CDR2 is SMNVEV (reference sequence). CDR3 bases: TGTGCCAGCAGTCCAGGGAGGAGCAATCAGCCCCAGCATTTT. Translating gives CASSPGRSNQPQHF.